This entry describes one T cell receptor (beta chain). This record belongs to a study of blood T cell repertoires in COVID-19. Study context: Samples came from the United States, Italy and Spain, spanning acute and convalescent COVID-19.

The V and J ends lost 7 bases and 6 bases, in that order; junction bases with no gene match: 6. The CDR3 consists of 13 residues. Germline V gene sequence: CDR1 MNHEY, CDR2 SMNVEV (reference sequence). Assay used: immunoSEQ multiplex PCR; TCRdb lists only in-frame clones, some missing. This sample yields around 120,000 clones, of which more than 70% are seen a single time; over 1.5% belongs to the top ten. This clonotype was sampled from a human donor in a cohort sampled during active COVID-19. Sequences were obtained from peripheral blood. The chain couples TRBV27 to TRBJ2-7; 10 bases align to TRBD2. The CDR3 DNA reads TGTGCCAGCAAAGCGGGGGGGCCGGGCGAGCAGTACTTC. It is translated as CASKAGGPGEQYF.